Below are 17 T cell receptor beta chains sequenced from a single sample in a study of tumor-infiltrating lymphocytes in primary liver carcinoma listed by TCRdb under 2017. TRIzol reagent was used to extract blood RNA from unsorted whole blood, while the DNeasy Blood & Tissue kit provided the germline DNA. The sequencer listed for this sample is Illumina HiSeq 2500. Using a constant-region primer and ProtoScript II reverse transcriptase, TCRbeta-specific cDNA was reverse-transcribed from 500 ng total RNA. The TCRbeta libraries were prepared through three rounds of nested multiplex PCR following a slightly modified ARM-PCR procedure. Multiplex TRBV1-TRBV30 forward primers and a Cbeta reverse primer were used in the first two PCR rounds, each of which was run for around 9 cycles. TCRdb passed the public sequencing reads through fastp at Q25 and MiXCR, retaining productive beta sequences. Duplicate CDR3 protein sequences are folded into a single record with the most common DNA and genes. For this sample there are about 330,000 distinct CDR3 sequences; approximately 64% appear just once. Under 8% of the sample comes from the top ten.

Sequenced material: peripheral blood. Every receptor here comes from a man aged 40-49 years with primary liver carcinoma and hepatitis B virus infection.

The chain recombines TRBV12-3 or TRBV12-4 with TRBJ1-2; the D gene is possibly TRBD1 (5 bases). V lost 7 bases, J lost 2 bases, and 11 bases lay in between. The CDR3 has 13 residues. CDR3 protein: CASTGRGNYGYTF. In DNA form, the CDR3 reads TGTGCCAGCACGGGACGTGGGAACTATGGCTACACCTTC.

This clonotype was seen only a few times. V is TRBV14 and J is TRBJ1-4; no definite D call. The germline CDR1 and CDR2 sequences are SGHDN and FVKESK. The CDR3 covers 12 residues. Between the trimmed V and J ends, which lost 4 bases and 8 bases, there was a span of 8 bases. This CDR3 is CASSPLGEKLFF. CDR3 DNA: TGTGCCAGCAGCCCCCTGGGGGAAAAACTGTTTTTT.

The chain uses TRBV10-3 and TRBJ2-1; D remains unclear. CDR3 length: 12 residues. V was shortened by 1 base and J by 3 bases, with 1 base between the two germline ends. Germline V gives CDR1 ENHRY, CDR2 SYGVKD. CDR3: CAISEFYNEQFF. The CDR3 DNA is TGTGCCATCAGTGAGTTCTACAATGAGCAGTTCTTC.

This clonotype was recorded once. The V gene is TRBV5-1, the J gene TRBJ2-3; TRBD1 might be the D (5 bases). CDR1 is SGHRS, CDR2 YFSETQ, per germline. The CDR3 is 14 amino acids. Trimming pared 6 bases from V and 2 bases from J, leaving 13 bases between. CDR3: CASTYRQVTDTQYF. The CDR3 DNA is TGCGCCAGCACTTACAGGCAAGTCACAGATACGCAGTATTTT.

This clonotype was picked up many times. The V gene is TRBV6-6, the J gene TRBJ1-2; possibly TRBD1 for D (6 bases). The germline CDR1 and CDR2 sequences are MNHNY and SVGAGI (reference sequence). The CDR3 has 14 residues. Trimming shortened V by 5 bases and J by 4 bases, and 14 bases separated the two germline ends. Here the CDR3 DNA reads TGTGCCAGCAGTAACTACAGGGACTCCTATGGCTACACCTTC. Encoded protein: CASSNYRDSYGYTF.

This clonotype was found once. Since no conserved phenylalanine or tryptophan closes the CDR3, a read error is the likely cause. The DNA is omitted, as the CDR3 cannot be located on it reliably, and the CDR3 follows TCRdb's listing. The chain joins TRBV10-2 to TRBJ2-5; the table's D gene call, TRBD1, was not cross checked with the DNA. The CDR3 contains 12 residues when both ends are counted. Germline V CDR1 and CDR2: WSHSY, SAAADI. The CDR3 sequence is CASGTSLETQYS.

Concerning this clonotype itself: One junction end disagrees with the germline gene, perhaps due to a read error. V and J are TRBV6-5 and TRBJ2-1; 11 bases agree with TRBD1. This CDR3 contains 16 residues. The V gene's germline CDR1 is MNHEY and CDR2 SVGAGI. The CDR3 nucleotides are TGTGCCAGCGGTTACTCCGGACAGGGGGCGCGGAATGAGCAGTTCTTC. It codes for CASGYSGQGARNEQFF.

A few counts support this clonotype. The germline gene is not matched at one end of the junction; a read error may be the cause. CDR3 region: CASSQDWGVSYGYTF. CDR3 in DNA: TGTGCCAGCAGTCAAGATTGGGGGGTTTCCTATGGCTACACCTTC. The rearrangement links TRBV14 to TRBJ1-2, with TRBD1 as a possible D gene (5 bases). The CDR3 length is 15 residues. Germline V gives CDR1 SGHDN, CDR2 FVKESK.

Remarks on this clonotype: A clone one base away is much larger, so this may be a read error. The CDR3: CASSLLVIEAFF. Here the CDR3 DNA reads TGTGCCAGCAGCTTATTAGTCATTGAAGCTTTCTTT. The chain employs TRBV7-9 and TRBJ1-1, with D unresolved. From germline, CDR1 is SEHNR and CDR2 FQNEAQ (reference sequence). The germline V and J ends were trimmed by 2 bases and 7 bases, with 8 bases remaining between them. The CDR3 loop spans 12 amino acids.

The genes are TRBV4-1 and TRBJ2-7; the match to TRBD1 covers 8 bases. This CDR3 comprises 16 residues. Germline V lookup: CDR1 MGHRA, CDR2 YSYEKL. Trimming cost V 4 bases and J 5 bases; bases outside gene matches: 13. The CDR3 DNA is TGCGCCAGCAGCCCCTGGACAGGGTTGGATGGGCACGAGCAGTACTTC. Amino acid sequence: CASSPWTGLDGHEQYF.

On this clonotype itself: A much more abundant neighbour one base away suggests this may be a read error. CDR3 coding DNA: TGTGCCAGCAGTTACTCTAGCGGGGTGGGAGGCGAGATCCAGTACTTC. This gives the protein CASSYSSGVGGEIQYF. The chain links TRBV6-5 to TRBJ2-5, with 8 bases fitting TRBD2. This CDR3 has 16 amino acids. Germline loops: CDR1 MNHEY, CDR2 SVGAGI.

The V and J genes are TRBV5-5 and TRBJ2-7; possible D gene TRBD1, 5 bases. Germline V gene data show CDR1 as SGHKS and CDR2 as YYEKEE (reference sequence). The CDR3 has 15 residues. The V and J ends lost 2 bases and 1 base respectively, with 13 bases between them. CDR3 sequence reads: CASSFAAQGSYEQYF. CDR3 nucleotide sequence: TGTGCCAGCAGCTTCGCGGCCCAGGGATCCTACGAGCAGTACTTC.

The CDR3 DNA follows: TGTGCCAGCAGTTCCGGACTAGCTGGAGGGAGAGAGACCCAGTACTTC. This codes for CASSSGLAGGRETQYF. The chain carries TRBV6-6 and TRBJ2-5; 8 bases map to TRBD2. Germline-derived CDR1 and CDR2 are MNHNY and SVGAGI (reference sequence). V dropped 4 bases and J dropped 4; count of bases not matched to a gene: 11. CDR3 length: 16 amino acids.

Note on this clonotype: One end of the junction does not line up with germline, which may come from a read error. The chain recombines TRBV11-2 with TRBJ2-1; TRBD2 might be the D (6 bases). Germline loops: CDR1 SGHAT, CDR2 FQNNGV. The CDR3 consists of 14 residues. The CDR3 protein is CASGLTGVSNGQFF. CDR3 coding DNA: TGTGCCAGCGGCCTAACGGGAGTTAGCAATGGGCAGTTCTTC.

On this clonotype itself: Mismatch with germline at one junction end may stem from a read error. V usage is TRBV11-2 and J usage is TRBJ2-5; 13 bases line up with TRBD2. From germline, CDR1 is SGHAT and CDR2 FQNNGV. The CDR3 covers 16 residues. Here the CDR3 DNA reads TGTACCAGCAGTCCCGTTGGACTAGCGGGAGAAGAGACCCAATACTTC. Translated, it gives CTSSPVGLAGEETQYF.

With respect to this clonotype: A read error is possible here, since a much larger clone lies one base away. The gene calls are TRBV30 and TRBJ2-2, with TRBD2 identical over 14 bases. Germline V gene lookup returns CDR1 GTSNPN and CDR2 SVGIG (reference sequence). The CDR3 totals 17 residues. The CDR3 protein is CAWGVLQGLAGAGELFF. CDR3 sequence (DNA): TGTGCCTGGGGTGTACTTCAGGGACTAGCGGGAGCAGGGGAGCTGTTTTTT.

The CDR3 protein is CASSETTTMNTEAFF. CDR3 coding DNA: TGTGCCAGCAGTGAAACGACAACCATGAACACTGAAGCTTTCTTT. This chain connects TRBV6-1 to TRBJ1-1, with no clear D. The germline V gene has CDR1 MNHNS and CDR2 SASEGT. V lost 2 bases and J lost 0, with 10 bases in between. The CDR3 is made up of 15 amino acids.